Included here is one T cell receptor (beta chain) sequence, with context. With V trimmed by 1 base and J by 10 bases, 4 bases remained unmatched. The germline gives CDR1 SNHLY, CDR2 FYNNEI. The CDR3 has 14 residues. These data originate in a study of blood T cell repertoires in COVID-19. Source study methods: Estimation of nucleated cell counts relied on the amplification of reference gene primers. TCRdb's copy holds only in-frame clones and misses some; the assay was immunoSEQ multiplex PCR. That table furnishes V, J and clone size, whereas the DNA furnished D and trimming. The sample includes around 140,000 clones, 65% to 85% of them seen just once.

The V and J genes are TRBV2 and TRBJ1-6; 7 bases are a match to TRBD1. Input material: peripheral blood. The receptor comes from a woman aged 55 to 70 with acute or convalescent COVID-19. CDR3 sequence reads: CASSEEGAKSPLHF. The CDR3 bases are TGTGCCAGCAGTGAAGAGGGGGCGAAGTCACCCCTCCACTTT.